Listed here are 27 T cell receptor beta chains from one sample, sequenced in a study of cytomegalovirus exposure and HLA in healthy donors. The assay was immunoSEQ multiplex PCR, and TCRdb's table has in-frame clones only and misses some. The data show some 250,000 clones, approximately 83% seen once. The specimen sequenced was PBMCs. The source is a woman aged 25 to 39 in good health and CMV-seropositive.

The chain is built from TRBV7-2 and TRBJ2-6; TRBD2 matches 12 bases. Germline CDR1 reads SGHTA; CDR2 reads FQGNSA. Germline trimming cut 4 bases from V and 3 bases from J; bases unmatched to any gene: 7. CDR3 length: 18 amino acids. CDR3 amino acids: CASSSTTSGSFGANVLTF. The CDR3 DNA follows: TGTGCCAGCAGCTCAACGACTAGCGGGAGTTTTGGGGCCAACGTCCTGACTTTC.

The V gene is TRBV18, the J gene TRBJ2-1, with 9 bases identical to TRBD1. The V gene's germline CDR1 is KGHSH and CDR2 LQKENI. This CDR3 has 13 residues. The J segment lost 8 bases and the V segment lost 4 bases, leaving 3 bases of the junction unmatched. CDR3 nucleotides: TGTGCCAGCTCACGGGACAGGGAGGATGAGCAGTTCTTC. Its translation is CASSRDREDEQFF.

This clone was seen only once. The rearrangement uses TRBV27 and TRBJ1-1; D gene ambiguous. Germline values: CDR1 MNHEY, CDR2 SMNVEV (reference sequence). Trimming took 3 bases from V and 4 from J, leaving 9 bases between them. The CDR3 consists of 13 residues. This CDR3 reads CASSFTRGTEAFF. For the CDR3, the DNA is TGTGCCAGCAGTTTCACCCGGGGCACTGAAGCTTTCTTT.

The J gene is TRBJ2-1, the V gene TRBV7-3, with a possible D match to TRBD2 (5 bases). The CDR3 is made up of 16 amino acids. Germline V gives CDR1 SGHTA, CDR2 FQGTGA. V was clipped by 2 bases and J by 1 base, with 12 bases between them. The DNA of the CDR3 is TGTGCCAGCAGCTTAGGACTCGACCTTTCCTACAATGAGCAGTTCTTC. This codes for CASSLGLDLSYNEQFF.

V is TRBV30 and J is TRBJ2-7, with 8 nucleotides matching TRBD2. The J segment lost 0 bases and the V segment lost 0 bases, leaving 7 bases of the junction unmatched. The germline V gene has CDR1 GTSNPN and CDR2 SVGIG (reference sequence). The CDR3 spans 16 residues. CDR3 residues: CAWSVSFGRASYEQYF. Written as DNA, the CDR3 is TGTGCCTGGAGTGTATCTTTCGGGAGGGCCTCCTACGAGCAGTACTTC.

The chain employs TRBV6-5 and TRBJ2-7; D perhaps matches TRBD2 (5 bases). Trimming took 0 bases from V and 7 from J, leaving 13 bases between them. From germline, CDR1 is MNHEY and CDR2 SVGAGI. The CDR3 consists of 14 residues. For the CDR3, the DNA is TGTGCCAGCAGTTACTCACCGGACTCCCTTGAGCAGTACTTC. Amino acids: CASSYSPDSLEQYF.

This chain links TRBV7-2 with TRBJ2-5; D remains unclear. Germline CDR1 reads SGHTA; CDR2 reads FQGNSA. This CDR3 region has 14 residues. Trimming pared 1 base from V and 4 bases from J, leaving 10 bases between. The CDR3 coding sequence is TGTGCCAGCAGCTTAGGCGTGGGCGCAGAGACCCAGTACTTC. Translation: CASSLGVGAETQYF. Full variable domain (remainder filled in from reference TRBV7-2 and TRBJ2-5): GAGVSQSPSNKVTEKGKDVELRCDPISGHTALYWYRQSLGQGLEFLIYFQGNSAPDKSGLPSDRFSAERTGGSVSTLTIQRTQQEDSAVYLCASSLGVGAETQYFGPGTRLLVL.

V is TRBV19 and J is TRBJ2-1; maybe TRBD2 (6 bases). CDR3 length: 17 amino acids. Trimming removed 0 bases from V and 12 bases from J, with 24 bases in between. Germline lookup yields CDR1 LNHDA and CDR2 SQIVND (reference sequence). This CDR3 reads CASSIEFSATGDDLQFF. CDR3 bases: TGTGCCAGTAGTATAGAGTTTAGCGCGACGGGGGACGACTTGCAGTTCTTC.

This sequence joins TRBV28 and TRBJ2-7; 14 bases line up with TRBD2. CDR1 is MDHEN, CDR2 SYDVKM, per germline. The CDR3 contains 17 residues. The J segment lost 6 bases and the V segment lost 5 bases, leaving 12 bases of the junction unmatched. CDR3 sequence (DNA): TGTGCCAGCAGTCTTCCGGGACTAGCGGGAGTAGCGGGCGAGCAGTACTTC. It specifies CASSLPGLAGVAGEQYF.

The rearrangement joins TRBV27 to TRBJ2-7; 9 positions agree with TRBD2. The junction had 14 bases not matched to a gene; V was cut back by 7 bases and J by 7 bases. This CDR3 is built from 15 residues. Germline-derived CDR1 and CDR2 are MNHEY and SMNVEV (reference sequence). In DNA form, the CDR3 reads TGTGCCAGCAAGCCTGGGACTAGCCCCAGCGGGGAGCAGTACTTC. It codes for CASKPGTSPSGEQYF.

The chain combines TRBV6-5 with TRBJ1-1; D is undetermined. Germline lookup yields CDR1 MNHEY and CDR2 SVGAGI. Trimming removed 2 bases at V and 3 bases at J, with 13 bases between. CDR3 length: 15 amino acids. DNA of the CDR3: TGTGCCAGCAGTTACGGGGTGGGCGGGGACACTGAAGCTTTCTTT. Translated, it gives CASSYGVGGDTEAFF.

The J gene is TRBJ2-1, the V gene TRBV13, with TRBD2 as a possible D gene (6 bases). Germline assignment: CDR1 PRHDT and CDR2 FYEKMQ (reference sequence). V was pared by 0 bases and J by 0 bases, with 12 bases between. This CDR3 is built from 17 residues. In DNA form, the CDR3 reads TGTGCCAGCAGCTTAGGCCCCGGGAGTCACTCCTACAATGAGCAGTTCTTC. It translates to CASSLGPGSHSYNEQFF.

This clone was seen only once. The chain has TRBV6-1 and TRBJ1-1, with no clear D. Germline lookup yields CDR1 MNHNS and CDR2 SASEGT. The CDR3 sequence is 14 residues long. With 8 bases removed from V and 1 base from J, the gap between germline ends came to 14 bases. The CDR3 nucleotides read TGTGCCAGCGTGGCCCGGGGAGGGAACACTGAAGCTTTCTTT. This encodes CASVARGGNTEAFF.

Here the CDR3 reads CASSLEWTEETQYF. For the CDR3, the DNA is TGTGCCAGCAGCTTGGAGTGGACAGAAGAGACCCAGTACTTC. The chain has TRBV5-5 and TRBJ2-5; the D gene is possibly TRBD1 (6 bases). The CDR3 runs to 14 residues. Germline values: CDR1 SGHKS, CDR2 YYEKEE (reference sequence). Trimming left V 0 bases short and J 3 bases short, with 9 bases between.

The rearrangement links TRBV18 to TRBJ1-5; D possibly corresponds to TRBD1 (5 bases). The germline V gene has CDR1 KGHSH and CDR2 LQKENI. The CDR3 has 15 residues. V was shortened by 3 bases and J by 1 base, with 10 bases between the two germline ends. CDR3 in DNA: TGTGCCAGCTCACCTGCAGGGTTAAGCAATCAGCCCCAGCATTTT. This translates into CASSPAGLSNQPQHF.

This sequence joins TRBV15 and TRBJ2-1, with 11 bases that match TRBD2. Germline trimming cut 3 bases from V and 6 bases from J; bases unmatched to any gene: 10. This CDR3 is built from 17 residues. CDR1 is LNHNV, CDR2 YYDKDF, per germline (reference sequence). Here the CDR3 DNA reads TGTGCCACCAGCAGTCTACTAGCGGGAGTTACATTCAATGAGCAGTTCTTC. This translates into CATSSLLAGVTFNEQFF. Drawing the rest from reference TRBV15 and TRBJ2-1, the complete variable domain is DAMVIQNPRYQVTQFGKPVTLSCSQTLNHNVMYWYQQKSSQAPKLLFHYYDKDFNNEADTPDNFQSRRPNTSFCFLDIRSPGLGDTAMYLCATSSLLAGVTFNEQFFGPGTRLTVL.

The chain uses TRBV19 and TRBJ2-5; 8 nucleotides agree with TRBD1. The length of the CDR3 is 18 residues. With V trimmed by 4 bases and J by 0 bases, 13 bases remained unmatched. In germline, CDR1 is LNHDA, CDR2 SQIVND (reference sequence). The CDR3 sequence: CASSTTPDRAKYQETQYF. Written as DNA, the CDR3 is TGTGCCAGTAGTACCACCCCGGACAGGGCAAAGTACCAAGAGACCCAGTACTTC.

This clone has a handful of counts. The chain combines TRBV7-6 with TRBJ2-2; D might be TRBD1 (6 bases). From germline, CDR1 is SGHVS and CDR2 FNYEAQ. The length of the CDR3 is 13 residues. V lost 5 bases, J lost 5 bases, and 9 bases lay in between. CDR3 in amino acids: CASSPRGTGELFF. The CDR3 DNA sequence: TGTGCCAGCAGCCCAAGGGGGACCGGGGAGCTGTTTTTT.

This clone was recorded once. The V gene is TRBV5-1, the J gene TRBJ1-4; D is unclear. Per germline, CDR1 SGHRS and CDR2 YFSETQ. The ends were cut back, 1 base at V and 3 bases at J, with 10 bases in the middle. The CDR3 runs to 15 residues. The CDR3 nucleotides read TGCGCCAGCAGCTTGACGGGGAGCTCTAATGAAAAACTGTTTTTT. Its protein product is CASSLTGSSNEKLFF.

This clone was seen just once. The chain combines TRBV6-5 with TRBJ2-2, with D unresolved. Per germline, CDR1 MNHEY and CDR2 SVGAGI. The CDR3 is 15 amino acids. Trimming removed 3 bases from V and 4 bases from J, with 12 bases in between. CDR3 amino acids: CASSYLALPTGELFF. The CDR3 DNA is TGTGCCAGCAGTTATCTTGCGCTCCCCACCGGGGAGCTGTTTTTT.

The V call is TRBV5-1, the J call TRBJ2-3, with 14 positions matching TRBD2. J was trimmed by 4 bases and V by 4 bases; bases with no gene match: 8. This CDR3 spans 17 amino acids. Per germline, CDR1 SGHRS and CDR2 YFSETQ. The CDR3, as DNA: TGCGCCAGCAGCCGGGGACTAGCGGGAGAATCAGCAGATACGCAGTATTTT. Protein: CASSRGLAGESADTQYF.

This chain links TRBV5-1 with TRBJ2-1, with TRBD2 matching 7 bases. The trim removed 4 bases at V and 5 bases at J, leaving 6 bases unmatched. CDR3 length: 14 residues. Germline assignment: CDR1 SGHRS and CDR2 YFSETQ. CDR3 loop: CASSELANNNEQFF. The CDR3 DNA follows: TGCGCCAGCAGCGAACTAGCGAATAACAATGAGCAGTTCTTC.

The gene calls are TRBV15 and TRBJ2-1; D not certain. CDR1 is LNHNV, CDR2 YYDKDF, per germline (reference sequence). This CDR3 has 13 residues. The germline V and J ends were trimmed by 3 bases and 6 bases, with 9 bases remaining between them. CDR3: CATSRAIGNEQFF. CDR3 DNA: TGTGCCACCAGCAGGGCCATTGGCAATGAGCAGTTCTTC. Together with reference TRBV15 and TRBJ2-1, the CDR3 gives the full variable domain: DAMVIQNPRYQVTQFGKPVTLSCSQTLNHNVMYWYQQKSSQAPKLLFHYYDKDFNNEADTPDNFQSRRPNTSFCFLDIRSPGLGDTAMYLCATSRAIGNEQFFGPGTRLTVL.

The rearrangement joins TRBV2 to TRBJ2-5; D not resolved. Trimming removed 2 bases from V and 1 base from J, with 8 bases in between. The CDR3 consists of 14 residues. Germline loops: CDR1 SNHLY, CDR2 FYNNEI. The CDR3 DNA reads as TGTGCCAGCAGTGAACTCCGGGTCCAAGAGACCCAGTACTTC. Its protein is CASSELRVQETQYF.

This clone has only one observation. For the CDR3, the DNA is TGTGCCAGCAGTTCTGGTTCCACTGATGAAAAACTGTTTTTT. Its translation is CASSSGSTDEKLFF. The chain joins TRBV27 to TRBJ1-4, with unresolved D. The CDR3 contains 14 residues. With 4 bases removed from V and 6 bases from J, the gap between germline ends came to 12 bases. CDR1 and CDR2 (germline): MNHEY, SMNVEV (reference sequence).

V and J are TRBV10-3 and TRBJ2-1, with TRBD1 matching over 9 bases. V lost 10 bases, J lost 6 bases, and 7 bases stayed unmatched. From germline, CDR1 is ENHRY and CDR2 SYGVKD. The CDR3 is 13 residues long. This CDR3 is CATKPGQGNEQFF. CDR3 sequence (DNA): TGTGCCACCAAACCGGGACAGGGCAATGAGCAGTTCTTC.

In its sample, this clone was seen many times. At the DNA level, this CDR3 is encoded by other sequences in the same sample as well. The rearrangement joins TRBV28 to TRBJ2-3, with 7 bases aligning to TRBD1. Germline V lookup: CDR1 MDHEN, CDR2 SYDVKM. The CDR3 contains 14 residues. Losses at the gene ends were 6 bases for V and 2 bases for J; bases not matched to a gene: 5. In DNA, the CDR3 is TGTGCCAGCAGGACCGGGACAGACACAGATACGCAGTATTTT. This encodes CASRTGTDTDTQYF.